The rows below give T cell receptor beta chains drawn from one sample of a study of early T cells in non-severe SARS-CoV-2 infection. TCRdb re-called the 5' RACE reads through MiXCR, storing one row per CDR3 protein. The data show tens of thousands of distinct CDR3 sequences, less than 10% seen once. This specimen consisted of whole blood, obtained at baseline. Receptor source: an adult who was a healthcare worker with PCR-confirmed SARS-CoV-2 infection or an uninfected control (not recorded which). CDR3s include the opening cysteine and the closing phenylalanine or tryptophan. A D gene is named only where the DNA matches it firmly. Clone size appears in some rows only: once, few, many, or a class for an expanded clone.

v_call	clone_size	j_call	d_call	cdr3_aa	cdr3_nt
TRBV7-6	NA	TRBJ2-3	NA	CASSLEGGADTQYF	TGTGCCAGCAGCTTAGAAGGCGGGGCAGATACGCAGTATTTT
TRBV2	NA	TRBJ2-4	NA	CASRTFLMTTQRNIQYF	TGTGCCAGCAGAACCTTTCTCATGACAACCCAGAGGAACATTCAGTACTTC
TRBV12-3/TRBV12-4	few	TRBJ1-6	NA	CASSHDRQDNSPLHF	TGTGCCAGCAGCCACGATCGACAGGATAATTCACCCCTCCACTTT
TRBV7-9	many	TRBJ2-5	NA	CASSLVRRGQETQYF	TGTGCCAGCAGCTTAGTACGGCGGGGGCAGGAGACCCAGTACTTC
TRBV7-8	few	TRBJ1-5	NA	CASSLDTLNQPQHF	TGTGCCAGCAGCTTAGACACCCTAAATCAGCCCCAGCATTTT
TRBV11-2	many	TRBJ1-2	NA	CASSPDRNYGYTF	TGTGCCAGCAGCCCCGACAGGAATTATGGCTACACCTTC
TRBV6-5	NA	TRBJ2-7	NA	CASSYASTGGTYEQYF	TGTGCCAGCAGTTATGCGTCAACAGGAGGCACCTACGAGCAGTACTTC
TRBV9	many	TRBJ2-1	TRBD2	CASSVDSGRGARNEQFF	TGTGCCAGCAGCGTAGACAGCGGGAGGGGGGCCCGCAATGAGCAGTTCTTC
TRBV5-1	few	TRBJ2-3	NA	CASSLAARVSDTQYF	TGCGCCAGCAGCTTGGCGGCTAGGGTCTCGGATACGCAGTATTTT
TRBV6-2/TRBV6-3	many	TRBJ1-5	TRBD1	CASSYSTGAMSNQPQHF	TGTGCCAGCAGTTACTCGACAGGGGCGATGAGCAATCAGCCCCAGCATTTT
TRBV7-2	many	TRBJ2-1	NA	CASSSGASSYNEQFF	TGTGCCAGCAGCTCAGGGGCGAGCTCCTACAATGAGCAGTTCTTC
TRBV29-1	many	TRBJ2-3	NA	CSVESATKSYF	TGCAGCGTTGAGTCCGCAACTAAATCGTATTTT
TRBV5-1	NA	TRBJ2-1	TRBD2	CASSSSSGSYNEQFF	TGCGCCAGCAGCTCTTCTAGCGGATCCTACAATGAGCAGTTCTTC
TRBV11-1	NA	TRBJ2-1	TRBD1	CASRHPGQGNEQFF	TGTGCCAGCAGACACCCGGGACAGGGCAATGAGCAGTTCTTC
TRBV13	few	TRBJ2-7	NA	CASSLSQLSEQYF	TGTGCCAGCAGCTTATCCCAGCTCAGCGAGCAGTACTTC
TRBV4-3	many	TRBJ1-6	TRBD1	CASSPWSGGNSGSPLHF	TGCGCCAGCAGCCCCTGGTCAGGGGGCAACTCAGGGTCACCCCTCCACTTT
TRBV6-1	few	TRBJ2-7	TRBD1	CASSLRQGAYEQYF	TGTGCCAGCAGCCTAAGACAGGGAGCCTACGAGCAGTACTTC
TRBV29-1	many	TRBJ2-1	TRBD1	CSVEGTGGNEQFF	TGCAGCGTTGAGGGGACAGGGGGGAATGAGCAGTTCTTC
TRBV6-1	many	TRBJ1-4	TRBD1	CASSETGPATNEKLFF	TGTGCCAGCAGTGAGACAGGGCCAGCAACTAATGAAAAACTGTTTTTT
TRBV28	few	TRBJ2-7	NA	CASSRLWASSYEQYF	TGTGCCAGCAGCCGCCTCTGGGCAAGCTCCTACGAGCAGTACTTC
TRBV27	few	TRBJ2-1	NA	CASSDFGGMPPNEQFF	TGTGCCAGCAGTGATTTTGGCGGGATGCCCCCGAATGAGCAGTTCTTC
TRBV20-1	NA	TRBJ2-7	NA	CSARRWDNSYEQYF	TGCAGTGCCCGCAGATGGGACAACTCCTACGAGCAGTACTTC
TRBV20-1	many	TRBJ2-3	NA	CSASDAVSTDTQYF	TGCAGTGCTAGCGATGCGGTTAGCACAGATACGCAGTATTTT
TRBV5-1	few	TRBJ2-5	NA	CASSFVGLYQETQYF	TGCGCCAGCAGCTTCGTGGGCTTGTACCAAGAGACCCAGTACTTC
TRBV2	many	TRBJ2-1	TRBD2	CASRSVAGGYNEQFF	TGTGCCAGCCGATCCGTAGCGGGAGGATACAATGAGCAGTTCTTC
TRBV10-3	few	TRBJ1-5	NA	CAISVSGPQNQPQHF	TGTGCCATCAGTGTCTCGGGACCTCAAAATCAGCCCCAGCATTTT
TRBV11-2	few	TRBJ2-3	NA	CASRSEADTQYF	TGTGCCAGCAGGTCGGAGGCAGATACGCAGTATTTT
TRBV29-1	NA	TRBJ1-2	TRBD1	CSVEPQGLGYGYTF	TGCAGCGTTGAACCACAGGGGCTGGGCTATGGCTACACCTTC
TRBV5-4	many	TRBJ2-7	TRBD1	CASSPGDREYF	TGTGCCAGCAGTCCGGGGGACAGGGAGTACTTC
TRBV28	few	TRBJ1-4	NA	CASRVRTNEKLFF	TGTGCCAGCAGAGTAAGAACTAATGAAAAACTGTTTTTT
TRBV6-2/TRBV6-3	many	TRBJ2-1	TRBD1	CASSPGQDYNEQFF	TGTGCCAGCAGCCCCGGACAGGACTACAATGAGCAGTTCTTC
TRBV2	few	TRBJ1-1	NA	CASSEGAGTEAFF	TGTGCCAGCAGTGAAGGGGCCGGCACTGAAGCTTTCTTT
TRBV10-1	NA	TRBJ2-3	NA	CASSETARGTDTQYF	TGCGCCAGCAGTGAGACGGCCCGAGGCACAGATACGCAGTATTTT
TRBV11-3	NA	TRBJ2-1	NA	CASSYRDRSEQFF	TGTGCCAGCAGCTATCGTGACAGGAGTGAGCAGTTCTTC
TRBV28	NA	TRBJ2-7	NA	CASSLPPGGTYEQYF	TGTGCCAGCAGTTTACCCCCGGGCGGGACCTACGAGCAGTACTTC
TRBV3-1	NA	TRBJ1-2	TRBD1	CASSHARGQNYGYTF	TGTGCCAGCAGCCACGCCCGGGGACAGAACTATGGCTACACCTTC
TRBV4-3	medium-sized	TRBJ2-3	NA	CASSQDWAGADTQYF	TGCGCCAGCAGCCAAGATTGGGCAGGGGCAGATACGCAGTATTTT
TRBV4-1	many	TRBJ1-2	NA	CASSQDAYGYTF	TGCGCCAGCAGCCAAGATGCGTATGGCTACACCTTC
TRBV7-9	few	TRBJ1-1	NA	CASSLTTVGSGTEAFF	TGTGCCAGCAGCTTGACTACCGTGGGAAGTGGCACTGAAGCTTTCTTT
TRBV19	NA	TRBJ1-1	NA	CASTLRGNTEAFF	TGTGCCAGTACCCTCAGGGGGAACACTGAAGCTTTCTTT
TRBV18	NA	TRBJ1-1	NA	CASSPPTGNTEAFF	TGTGCCAGCTCACCACCCACAGGGAACACTGAAGCTTTCTTT
TRBV3-1	NA	TRBJ1-2	NA	CASSHGTATYGYTF	TGTGCCAGCAGCCACGGGACGGCAACCTATGGCTACACCTTC
TRBV14	few	TRBJ1-1	NA	CASSQDRQVFMNTEAFF	TGTGCCAGCAGCCAAGATAGACAGGTGTTCATGAACACTGAAGCTTTCTTT
TRBV27	NA	TRBJ1-6	NA	CASSLDKTYSPLHF	TGTGCCAGCAGCCTTGACAAGACTTATTCACCCCTCCACTTT
TRBV4-1	many	TRBJ1-1	NA	CASRVGGLELNEAFF	TGCGCCAGCAGGGTGGGGGGGCTGGAATTAAATGAAGCTTTCTTT
TRBV12-3/TRBV12-4	many	TRBJ1-6	NA	CASSFGGRLHF	TGTGCCAGCAGTTTTGGGGGGAGACTCCACTTT
TRBV28	medium-sized	TRBJ2-3	NA	CASHSTDTQYF	TGTGCCAGCCATAGCACAGATACGCAGTATTTT
TRBV7-2	many	TRBJ1-1	NA	CASSLGANTEAFF	TGTGCCAGCAGCTTAGGGGCCAACACTGAAGCTTTCTTT
TRBV5-1	many	TRBJ1-6	NA	CASSLGQPNSPLHF	TGCGCCAGCAGCTTGGGGCAGCCGAATTCACCCCTCCACTTT
TRBV29-1	NA	TRBJ2-1	TRBD2	CSVDRTSGSGEQFF	TGCAGCGTAGACCGGACTAGCGGGAGCGGTGAGCAGTTCTTC